The next 26 T cell receptor beta chains were all read from a single sample in a study of blood T cell repertoires in COVID-19. Profiling relied on immunoSEQ multiplex PCR, and the TCRdb table lists in-frame clones only, not all of them. The sample has over 130,000 clones; around nine tenths are singletons. The sample was peripheral blood. Every receptor here comes from a man aged 55 to 70 with active or convalescent COVID-19.

The rearrangement uses TRBV29-1 and TRBJ2-3; 8 bases are a match to TRBD2. CDR1 is SQVTM, CDR2 ANQGSEA, per germline. The ends lost 7 bases at V and 1 base at J; junction bases unmatched: 10. This CDR3 is built from 15 residues. The CDR3 spells CSGGLTSGGTDTQYF. The CDR3 bases are TGCAGCGGGGGCCTTACTAGCGGTGGCACAGATACGCAGTATTTT.

The V call is TRBV11-3, the J call TRBJ2-1; D might be TRBD2 (6 bases). Trimming left V 3 bases short and J 4 bases short, with 7 bases between. The CDR3 totals 13 residues. In germline, CDR1 is SGHNT, CDR2 YENEEA. The CDR3 nucleotides read TGTGCCAGCAGCTTTGGGGGGTACAATGAGCAGTTCTTC. Protein product: CASSFGGYNEQFF. Based on the CDR3 plus reference TRBV11-3 and TRBJ2-1, the full variable domain is EAGVVQSPRYKIIEKKQPVAFWCNPISGHNTLYWYLQNLGQGPELLIRYENEEAVDDSQLPKDRFSAERLKGVDSTLKIQPAELGDSAVYLCASSFGGYNEQFFGPGTRLTVL.

V and J are TRBV28 and TRBJ2-7; 10 nucleotides match TRBD1. V dropped 6 bases and J dropped 2; count of bases not matched to a gene: 7. Germline loops: CDR1 MDHEN, CDR2 SYDVKM. CDR3 length equals 15 residues. The CDR3 bases are TGTGCCAGCAGGACCGGGACAGGGGTTCCCTACGAGCAGTACTTC. This sequence encodes CASRTGTGVPYEQYF.

The genes are TRBV5-1 and TRBJ1-5; tentative D call: TRBD1 (5 bases). Looked up from germline, CDR1 is SGHRS and CDR2 is YFSETQ. V was clipped by 0 bases and J by 2 bases, with 9 bases between them. The CDR3 covers 15 residues. The CDR3, as DNA: TGCGCCAGCAGCTTGGATGGGGGGGGCAATCAGCCCCAGCATTTT. Translating it yields CASSLDGGGNQPQHF. Complete variable domain (other parts from reference TRBV5-1 and TRBJ1-5): KAGVTQTPRYLIKTRGQQVTLSCSPISGHRSVSWYQQTPGQGLQFLFEYFSETQRNKGNFPGRFSGRQFSNSRSEMNVSTLELGDSALYLCASSLDGGGNQPQHFGDGTRLSIL.

The chain is built from TRBV5-1 and TRBJ2-7; 8 bases are shared with TRBD1. Per germline, CDR1 SGHRS and CDR2 YFSETQ. CDR3 length: 17 amino acids. With V trimmed by 0 bases and J by 4 bases, 12 bases remained unmatched. CDR3 nucleotides: TGCGCCAGCAGCTTGGAGATCTCCAGGGGGCGCGGATACGAGCAGTACTTC. As protein: CASSLEISRGRGYEQYF.

The chain links TRBV25-1 to TRBJ1-2, with D possibly TRBD1 on 5 matching bases. V lost 3 bases and J lost 7, with 9 bases in between. Looked up from germline, CDR1 is MGHDK and CDR2 is SYGVNS. The CDR3 has 12 residues. The CDR3 sequence is CASSEGQGGYTF. As DNA, the CDR3 is TGTGCCAGCAGTGAGGGCCAGGGTGGCTACACCTTC.

This clone was detected only a few times. This chain joins TRBV28 and TRBJ1-4; 11 nucleotides align to TRBD1. The CDR3 runs 20 residues. Germline CDR1 reads MDHEN; CDR2 reads SYDVKM. V trimming: 8 bases; J trimming: 0 bases; junction bases outside the gene matches: 17. The CDR3 DNA reads TGTGCCAGCTCCCTAACAAGAAGGACAGGGGGCTTTCCAACTAATGAAAAACTGTTTTTT. Translating it yields CASSLTRRTGGFPTNEKLFF.

This chain links TRBV27 with TRBJ2-6, with D possibly TRBD1 on 6 matching bases. This CDR3 contains 14 residues. V was shortened by 7 bases and J by 4 bases, with 11 bases between the two germline ends. The germline V gene has CDR1 MNHEY and CDR2 SMNVEV (reference sequence). The CDR3 sequence is CASTRGSGANVLTF. As DNA, the CDR3 is TGTGCCAGCACCAGGGGTTCCGGGGCCAACGTCCTGACTTTC.

The chain recombines TRBV5-8 with TRBJ2-3, with 9 bases that match TRBD1. From germline, CDR1 is SGHTS and CDR2 YDEGEE. CDR3 length: 15 amino acids. J lost 4 bases, V lost 3 bases, and 6 bases had no gene match. This CDR3 reads CASSSGTGIADTQYF. The CDR3 DNA reads as TGTGCCAGCAGCTCGGGGACAGGGATCGCAGATACGCAGTATTTT.

This chain uses TRBV28 with TRBJ2-3, with D hard to call. CDR1 and CDR2 (germline): MDHEN, SYDVKM. CDR3 length equals 14 residues. V lost 4 bases to trimming and J lost 4 bases, with 12 bases between them. The CDR3 here is CASSYQRSADTQYF. For the CDR3, the DNA is TGTGCCAGCAGTTACCAGCGTTCCGCAGATACGCAGTATTTT.

J is TRBJ2-3 and V is TRBV9; no definite D call. Germline loops: CDR1 SGDLS, CDR2 YYNGEE. V was clipped by 0 bases and J by 0 bases, with 8 bases between them. The CDR3 covers 15 residues. CDR3 bases: TGTGCCAGCAGCGTAGGATACACAAGCACAGATACGCAGTATTTT. Amino acid sequence: CASSVGYTSTDTQYF.

The chain recombines TRBV5-1 with TRBJ1-1; 10 bases map to TRBD1. This CDR3 contains 17 residues. J lost 3 bases, V lost 4 bases, and 12 bases had no gene match. Germline loops: CDR1 SGHRS, CDR2 YFSETQ. This chain's CDR3 is CASSPTGDRGGYTEAFF. The DNA of the CDR3 is TGCGCCAGCAGCCCCACCGGGGACAGGGGAGGGTACACTGAAGCTTTCTTT.

The chain uses TRBV25-1 and TRBJ2-3, with D perhaps matching TRBD2 (6 bases). V lost 7 bases, J lost 2 bases, and 13 bases lay in between. Germline V gene data show CDR1 as MGHDK and CDR2 as SYGVNS. There are 14 residues in the CDR3. The CDR3 DNA reads TGTGCCAGCACCGCGCGGGGCTACACAGATACGCAGTATTTT. Residues: CASTARGYTDTQYF.

The chain combines TRBV4-2 with TRBJ2-5; 8 bases are a match to TRBD2. Germline V gives CDR1 LGHNA, CDR2 YNFKEQ. CDR3 length: 17 amino acids. V was pared by 0 bases and J by 2 bases, with 8 bases of the junction left unmatched. The CDR3 DNA reads as TGTGCCAGCAGCCAAGAGTGGGTAGCGGGGCCTCAAGAGACCCAGTACTTC. The encoded protein is CASSQEWVAGPQETQYF.

The chain recombines TRBV6-2 or TRBV6-3 with TRBJ1-6, with no clear D. There are 15 residues in the CDR3. CDR1 MNHEY and CDR2 SVGEGT come from the germline V gene. V was shortened by 4 bases and J by 1 base, with 8 bases between the two germline ends. The chain's CDR3 is CASSWGGSYNSPLHF. In DNA, the CDR3 is TGTGCCAGCAGTTGGGGAGGTTCCTATAATTCACCCCTCCACTTT.

The chain couples TRBV5-1 to TRBJ1-3, with D possibly TRBD1 on 6 matching bases. The CDR3 runs 16 residues. The germline V gene has CDR1 SGHRS and CDR2 YFSETQ. Deletions cut 4 bases from V and 0 bases from J, with 14 bases between. Here the CDR3 DNA reads TGCGCCAGCAGCGGCACAGGGATTAGCTCTGGAAACACCATATATTTT. It is translated as CASSGTGISSGNTIYF. Using reference TRBV5-1 and TRBJ1-3 for the parts outside the CDR3, the full variable domain is KAGVTQTPRYLIKTRGQQVTLSCSPISGHRSVSWYQQTPGQGLQFLFEYFSETQRNKGNFPGRFSGRQFSNSRSEMNVSTLELGDSALYLCASSGTGISSGNTIYFGEGSWLTVV.

Note on this clone: Other DNA sequences in this specimen translate into the identical CDR3. This sequence joins TRBV28 and TRBJ1-2; D perhaps matches TRBD1 (6 bases). V was clipped by 2 bases and J by 4 bases, with 8 bases between them. The germline CDR1 and CDR2 sequences are MDHEN and SYDVKM. The CDR3 is made up of 13 amino acids. CDR3 sequence (DNA): TGTGCCAGCAGTTTAGGACAGCTCTATGGCTACACCTTC. It encodes CASSLGQLYGYTF.

This chain joins TRBV4-2 and TRBJ2-5; 8 positions agree with TRBD2. Per the germline V gene, CDR1 is LGHNA and CDR2 is YNFKEQ. The CDR3 runs 16 residues. Trimming took 0 bases from V and 5 from J; bases not matched to a gene: 8. The CDR3 sequence is CASSQDWVGGRETQYF. The CDR3 DNA reads as TGTGCCAGCAGCCAAGATTGGGTTGGCGGGAGGGAGACCCAGTACTTC.

The V call is TRBV28, the J call TRBJ1-2; a possible D gene is TRBD1 (5 bases). The CDR3 length is 13 residues. Per germline, CDR1 MDHEN and CDR2 SYDVKM. V was cut by 7 bases and J by 3 bases, with 12 bases left in between. CDR3 loop: CASTRQGYYGYTF. CDR3 bases: TGTGCCAGCACCCGTCAGGGATACTATGGCTACACCTTC.

This clone was recorded a few times. The chain employs TRBV2 and TRBJ1-2; no firm D call. The germline V gene has CDR1 SNHLY and CDR2 FYNNEI. This CDR3 has 12 amino acids. Trimming left V 2 bases short and J 4 bases short, with 5 bases between. The CDR3 loop is CASSETAYGYTF. The CDR3 DNA is TGTGCCAGCAGTGAAACAGCCTATGGCTACACCTTC.

This clone was seen once. This rearrangement joins TRBV7-2 to TRBJ1-1; 10 bases match TRBD1. The CDR3 is made up of 15 amino acids. The junction had 3 bases not matched to a gene; V was cut back by 1 base and J by 4 bases. Germline CDR1 SGHTA, CDR2 FQGNSA. CDR3 bases: TGTGCCAGCAGCTTAGGGGGGACAGGGGTCACTGAAGCTTTCTTT. This sequence encodes CASSLGGTGVTEAFF.

This clone was seen a few times. The junction differs from germline at one of its ends, possibly a read error. The CDR3 DNA follows: TGCGCCCGCAGCGACGGGGGGGGCCCCCAAGAGACCCAGTACTTC. Amino acids: CARSDGGGPQETQYF. The J gene is TRBJ2-5, the V gene TRBV5-1; 8 bases fit TRBD2. CDR3 length equals 15 residues. Germline assignment: CDR1 SGHRS and CDR2 YFSETQ.

The rearrangement uses TRBV5-1 and TRBJ2-1; 8 bases are a match to TRBD1. V lost 3 bases and J lost 0; bases outside the gene matches: 2. Per germline, CDR1 SGHRS and CDR2 YFSETQ. The CDR3 is made up of 15 amino acids. CDR3 DNA: TGCGCCAGCAGCTGGGACAGGAACTCCTACAATGAGCAGTTCTTC. Translating gives CASSWDRNSYNEQFF.

The chain is built from TRBV28 and TRBJ2-7; 11 positions match TRBD2. The CDR3 is 17 residues long. V dropped 6 bases and J dropped 2; count of bases not matched to a gene: 12. Germline lookup yields CDR1 MDHEN and CDR2 SYDVKM. This CDR3 reads CASSPSGTSGLTYEQYF. Written as DNA, the CDR3 is TGTGCCAGCAGCCCATCCGGGACTAGCGGTCTTACCTACGAGCAGTACTTC.

The J gene is TRBJ2-2, the V gene TRBV5-1, with TRBD2 matching over 13 bases. The CDR3 sequence is 15 residues long. The germline CDR1 and CDR2 sequences are SGHRS and YFSETQ. J was trimmed by 5 bases and V by 4 bases; bases with no gene match: 2. The CDR3 sequence is CASSMTSGRTGELFF. In DNA form, the CDR3 reads TGCGCCAGCAGCATGACTAGCGGGAGGACCGGGGAGCTGTTTTTT.

This rearrangement joins TRBV25-1 to TRBJ1-1, with 8 bases that match TRBD1. The CDR3 spans 15 residues. V gave up 1 base and J gave up 6 bases; unmatched junction bases: 7. Germline V gene lookup returns CDR1 MGHDK and CDR2 SYGVNS. The DNA of the CDR3 is TGTGCCAGCAGTGAATCTTTGACAGGGGTCCCTGAAGCTTTCTTT. It yields the protein CASSESLTGVPEAFF. The full variable domain, its missing parts supplied by reference TRBV25-1 and TRBJ1-1, is EADIYQTPRYLVIGTGKKITLECSQTMGHDKMYWYQQDPGMELHLIHYSYGVNSTEKGDLSSESTVSRIRTEHFPLTLESARPSHTSQYLCASSESLTGVPEAFFGQGTRLTVV.